The clone carrying this T cell receptor beta chain has a count of ten or more. The antigen remains unidentified. This sample is part of a study of OX40 agonist ivuxolimab in advanced cancers. Study background: Intravenous ivuxolimab was administered to patients every 2 weeks at 0.01 to 10 mg/kg.

CDR1 is SGHVS, CDR2 FQNEAQ, per germline. CDR3 length: 14 amino acids. With V trimmed by 5 bases and J by 2 bases, 5 bases remained unmatched. Sequencing used immunoSEQ multiplex PCR; TCRdb keeps in-frame clones, though not all of them. The sample includes about 73,000 clones, 70% to 90% of them seen just once. Study results and caveats: Relatively little clonal expansion, among the lowest observed, appeared in partial responders at 0.1-3.0 mg/kg.

The chain is built from TRBV7-8 and TRBJ2-7, with TRBD2 matching over 8 bases. The TCR sequence derives from an adult with an advanced solid tumor such as melanoma, head and neck, liver or kidney cancer. The sequencing here drew on CD4+ or CD8+ T cells sorted from blood, taken in a trial of the OX40 agonist ivuxolimab. Here the CDR3 reads CASSPREGTYEQYF. The CDR3, as DNA: TGTGCCAGCAGCCCCCGGGAGGGGACCTACGAGCAGTACTTC. Looking up the rest from reference TRBV7-8 and TRBJ2-7 gives the full variable domain: GAGVSQSPRYKVAKRGQDVALRCDPISGHVSLFWYQQALGQGPEFLTYFQNEAQLDKSGLPSDRFFAERPEGSVSTLKIQRTQQEDSAVYLCASSPREGTYEQYFGPGTRLTVT.